The 17 T cell receptor beta chains given below trace back to one sample, sequenced in a study of CD8 T cells in ankylosing spondylitis. TCRdb re-derived calls from the 5' RACE reads in MiXCR, one entry per CDR3 protein. The sample records just over 300,000 distinct CDR3 sequences, around 20% being singletons. The source material was blood, either unsorted or a sorted T cell fraction (not recorded which). Receptors were obtained from a female donor with ankylosing spondylitis or in good health (not recorded which).

The chain employs TRBV27 and TRBJ2-3; D is uncertain. This CDR3 has 14 amino acids. The germline V gene has CDR1 MNHEY and CDR2 SMNVEV (reference sequence). With 3 bases removed from V and 3 bases from J, the gap between germline ends came to 10 bases. The CDR3 DNA is TGTGCCAGCAGTTTGAGTTGGTCGACAGATACGCAGTATTTT. It translates to CASSLSWSTDTQYF.

There are a few counts of this clonotype. The rearrangement uses TRBV7-2 and TRBJ1-5; D not certain. The V end was cut by 2 bases, the J end by 0 bases, with 5 bases between. This CDR3 has 14 residues. CDR1 is SGHTA and CDR2 is FQGNSA in the germline V gene. DNA for the CDR3: TGTGCCAGCAGCTTAAGGTCTAGCAATCAGCCCCAGCATTTT. Protein sequence: CASSLRSSNQPQHF.

This clonotype occurred a few times. The chain uses TRBV20-1 and TRBJ2-7; D is unresolved. V lost 2 bases to trimming and J lost 2 bases, with 7 bases between them. Germline CDR1 and CDR2: DFQATT and SNEGSKA (reference sequence). This CDR3 spans 12 amino acids. For the CDR3, the DNA is TGCAGTGCTAGAAAAGCTACCTACGAGCAGTACTTC. Protein: CSARKATYEQYF.

The V call is TRBV10-3, the J call TRBJ2-1; D is possibly TRBD2 (5 bases). The CDR3 runs 15 residues. Trimming removed 4 bases from V and 7 bases from J, with 17 bases in between. Germline V gene sequence: CDR1 ENHRY, CDR2 SYGVKD. CDR3: CAISVSGFQSNEQFF. The CDR3 nucleotides read TGTGCCATCAGTGTATCGGGGTTTCAGTCGAATGAGCAGTTCTTC.

This chain connects TRBV6-6 to TRBJ1-2, with TRBD1 matching over 8 bases. The J segment lost 4 bases and the V segment lost 6 bases, leaving 10 bases of the junction unmatched. The germline gives CDR1 MNHNY, CDR2 SVGAGI (reference sequence). This CDR3 is 15 amino acids long. In DNA, the CDR3 is TGTGCCAGCAGAACAGGATCGACAGGGGTCTATGGCTACACCTTC. This sequence encodes CASRTGSTGVYGYTF.

CDR3 nucleotide sequence: TGTGCCAGCAGCTTCGCCAGGGGGCTCGACGAGCAGTACTTC. Its translation: CASSFARGLDEQYF. The gene calls are TRBV7-2 and TRBJ2-7; 8 bases align to TRBD1. The CDR3 extends over 14 amino acids. Germline CDR1 and CDR2: SGHTA and FQGNSA. The junction had 6 bases not matched to a gene; V was cut back by 3 bases and J by 5 bases.

In this sample, this clonotype turned up a few times. The chain employs TRBV6-5 and TRBJ1-6; D is undetermined. Germline V gene sequence: CDR1 MNHEY, CDR2 SVGAGI. The CDR3 runs to 15 residues. V was shortened by 0 bases and J by 8 bases, with 11 bases between the two germline ends. The CDR3 DNA follows: TGTGCCAGCAGTTACTCGAGAGGGAGGGATTCACCCCTCCACTTT. Translating it yields CASSYSRGRDSPLHF.

The V call is TRBV20-1, the J call TRBJ2-3; 8 bases are shared with TRBD2. The CDR3 totals 15 residues. V shed 3 bases and J 2 bases; nucleotides not matched to a gene: 7. CDR1 is DFQATT, CDR2 SNEGSKA, per germline (reference sequence). The CDR3 nucleotides read TGCAGTGCTAGGGATCTAGCGGGCCACACAGATACGCAGTATTTT. Protein product: CSARDLAGHTDTQYF.

This chain joins TRBV20-1 and TRBJ2-5; D is undetermined. This CDR3 has 15 residues. CDR1 is DFQATT and CDR2 is SNEGSKA in the germline V gene (reference sequence). The V and J ends lost 6 bases and 2 bases respectively, with 19 bases between them. As DNA, the CDR3 is TGCAGTGCCCCCCCGGTGATGGGGATTCAAGAGACCCAGTACTTC. As protein: CSAPPVMGIQETQYF.

In this sample, this clonotype turned up many times. V gene TRBV12-3 or TRBV12-4 combines with J gene TRBJ1-5; D might be TRBD1 (5 bases). Trimming left V 6 bases short and J 4 bases short, with 13 bases between. CDR3 length equals 14 residues. CDR3 sequence (DNA): TGTGCCAGCAGATCAACCGGGGGTAATCAGCCCCAGCATTTT. Residues: CASRSTGGNQPQHF.

At least ten counts were recorded for this clonotype. The V and J genes are TRBV20-1 and TRBJ2-3; 10 positions match TRBD2. The germline gives CDR1 DFQATT, CDR2 SNEGSKA (reference sequence). There are 17 residues in the CDR3. V was pared by 0 bases and J by 3 bases, with 9 bases of the junction left unmatched. The CDR3 reads CSARDEGASGRTDTQYF. The CDR3 DNA reads as TGCAGTGCTAGAGATGAGGGGGCTAGCGGGAGAACAGATACGCAGTATTTT.

This chain connects TRBV4-1 to TRBJ1-2; D is unclear. The CDR3 contains 18 residues. The ends were cut back, 0 bases at V and 7 bases at J, with 24 bases in the middle. The germline gives CDR1 MGHRA, CDR2 YSYEKL. The DNA of the CDR3 is TGCGCCAGCAGCCAAGACCCACAGTCCCAGGCCCCGCGGCCTGGCTACACCTTC. It yields the protein CASSQDPQSQAPRPGYTF.

In its sample, this clonotype was seen many times. The rearrangement uses TRBV4-2 and TRBJ2-7; D is possibly TRBD1 (6 bases). CDR1 is LGHNA and CDR2 is YNFKEQ in the germline V gene. This CDR3 region has 18 residues. V dropped 0 bases and J dropped 5 bases, with 23 bases sitting between them. The CDR3 sequence is CASSQEGGRDAVWNEQYF. The CDR3 DNA reads as TGTGCCAGCAGCCAAGAAGGGGGTAGGGACGCCGTTTGGAACGAGCAGTACTTC.

V usage is TRBV10-3 and J usage is TRBJ2-1, with D tentatively TRBD2 (5 bases). Trimming cost V 4 bases and J 1 base, with 11 bases left between them. This CDR3 has 15 residues. Germline V gene sequence: CDR1 ENHRY, CDR2 SYGVKD. DNA of the CDR3: TGTGCCATCAGTGTAACTAGTGATTCCTACAATGAGCAGTTCTTC. It specifies CAISVTSDSYNEQFF.

This clonotype has a handful of counts. The chain carries TRBV7-6 and TRBJ2-2; unclear D gene. The CDR3 contains 10 residues. The V and J ends lost 9 bases and 3 bases respectively, with 2 bases between them. Germline CDR1 is SGHVS and CDR2 is FNYEAQ. CDR3 loop: CASYTGELFF. The CDR3, as DNA: TGTGCCAGTTACACCGGGGAGCTGTTTTTT.

This chain joins TRBV6-2 or TRBV6-3 and TRBJ2-1; the match to TRBD2 covers 8 bases. CDR3 length: 16 amino acids. Germline assignment: CDR1 MNHEY and CDR2 SVGEGT. With V trimmed by 6 bases and J by 0 bases, 7 bases remained unmatched. The CDR3: CASRAGLASSYNEQFF. In DNA, the CDR3 is TGTGCCAGCAGGGCCGGACTAGCCTCCTCCTACAATGAGCAGTTCTTC.

This clonotype was observed many times. The chain links TRBV6-1 to TRBJ1-3; D may be TRBD1 (5 bases). The CDR3 spans 15 residues. The germline CDR1 and CDR2 sequences are MNHNS and SASEGT. V dropped 7 bases and J dropped 2 bases, with 15 bases sitting between them. The CDR3 region has the DNA TGTGCCAGCATCCCCGACAGAAGGCCTGGAAACACCATATATTTT. This gives the protein CASIPDRRPGNTIYF.